The following is a T cell receptor beta chain sequence with its context. The CDR3 is 16 amino acids. The germline gives CDR1 SGHNT, CDR2 YENEEA. Deletions cut 5 bases from V and 6 bases from J, with 20 bases between. This record belongs to a study of blood T cell repertoires in COVID-19. Method: immunoSEQ multiplex PCR; TCRdb's copy keeps in-frame clones and lacks some. The data show 250,000 or so clones, with more than 75% seen just once and around 8.8% held by the top ten. The sequence was obtained from a man in his forties or fifties with active or convalescent COVID-19. The sample consisted of peripheral blood. The rearrangement joins TRBV11-3 to TRBJ2-1; D is possibly TRBD2 (6 bases). The CDR3 sequence is CASSEPGEMIGNEQFF. The CDR3 bases are TGTGCCAGCAGCGAACCGGGAGAAATGATCGGCAATGAGCAGTTCTTC.